This entry concerns a single TCR beta chain. Sequencing was performed with immunoSEQ multiplex PCR; in TCRdb, only in-frame clones are kept and a portion is missing. The table has around 250,000 clones, nearly 90% seen once. This specimen belongs to a study of blood T cell repertoires in COVID-19. Study in general: Whether acute or convalescent, the COVID-19 samples came from the United States, Italy and Spain.

V was clipped by 6 bases and J by 5 bases, with 11 bases between them. Germline lookup yields CDR1 KGHSH and CDR2 LQKENI. This CDR3 contains 12 residues. The sequenced sample consisted of peripheral blood. V usage is TRBV18 and J usage is TRBJ2-7; maybe TRBD1 (6 bases). This receptor was identified in a woman aged 40 to 55 who had recovered from COVID-19. CDR3 sequence reads: CASSRNRDEQYF. CDR3 bases: TGTGCCAGCTCTCGAAACAGGGACGAGCAGTACTTC. The entire variable domain, with the rest obtained from reference TRBV18 and TRBJ2-7, is as follows: NAGVMQNPRHLVRRRGQEARLRCSPMKGHSHVYWYRQLPEEGLKFMVYLQKENIIDESGMPKERFSAEFPKEGPSILRIQQVVRGDSAAYFCASSRNRDEQYFGPGTRLTVT.